Listed here are 5 T cell receptor beta chains from one sample, sequenced in a study of shared clonotypes between healthy human individuals. Profiling relied on immunoSEQ multiplex PCR, and the TCRdb table lists in-frame clones only, not all of them. The repertoire holds hundreds of thousands of clones, with roughly 95% as singletons. Terminally differentiated effector memory CD45RA+ cells were excluded from the naive CD8 cells, which were CD45RO-negative and positively selected for CCR7. The material sequenced was naive CD8+ T cells sorted from blood. These receptors all stem from a woman aged 25 to 45 in good health.

The chain uses TRBV2 and TRBJ2-7, with TRBD2 identical over 13 bases. CDR1 is SNHLY and CDR2 is FYNNEI in the germline V gene. V trimming: 3 bases; J trimming: 6 bases; junction bases outside the gene matches: 5. This CDR3 has 15 residues. The CDR3 sequence: CASSESGLAGSEQYF. The CDR3 DNA reads TGTGCCAGCAGTGAGTCGGGACTAGCGGGATCCGAGCAGTACTTC.

The chain is built from TRBV19 and TRBJ1-2; D remains unclear. The CDR3 spans 10 residues. V was trimmed by 4 bases and J by 8 bases, leaving 5 bases between them. The germline gives CDR1 LNHDA, CDR2 SQIVND (reference sequence). The CDR3 here is CASSNVGYTF. Written as DNA, the CDR3 is TGTGCCAGTAGTAATGTCGGCTACACCTTC.

This clone was recorded a few times. The V call is TRBV7-9, the J call TRBJ2-7; weak D call: TRBD2 (5 bases). Germline V gene sequence: CDR1 SEHNR, CDR2 FQNEAQ (reference sequence). V gave up 2 bases and J gave up 0 bases, with 8 bases separating them. This CDR3 is built from 14 residues. CDR3 nucleotide sequence: TGTGCCAGCAGCTTAATTGGGAGCTCCTACGAGCAGTACTTC. This sequence encodes CASSLIGSSYEQYF.

The rearrangement uses TRBV7-9 and TRBJ2-3; D not resolved. Per germline, CDR1 SEHNR and CDR2 FQNEAQ (reference sequence). V lost 4 bases, J lost 6 bases, and 11 bases lay in between. This CDR3 spans 13 amino acids. The CDR3 sequence is CASSYPLWDTQYF. CDR3 DNA sequence: TGTGCCAGCAGCTACCCCCTTTGGGATACGCAGTATTTT.

The DNA of the CDR3 is TGCGCCAGCAGCTTGGGAGCTAGCTTAAGCTCCTACGAGCAGTACTTC. Amino acids: CASSLGASLSSYEQYF. The chain is built from TRBV5-1 and TRBJ2-7, with D possibly matching TRBD2 (5 bases). Germline loops: CDR1 SGHRS, CDR2 YFSETQ. The CDR3 totals 16 residues. The V and J ends lost 0 bases and 0 bases respectively, with 13 bases between them.